Sequencing of this T cell receptor (beta chain) was carried out in a study of blood T cell repertoires in COVID-19. Study background: Samples came from the United States, Italy and Spain, spanning acute and convalescent COVID-19. In each case, the material was cDNA or gDNA derived from T cells, B-cell-depleted T cells, or PBMCs.

This clone occurred once. V gave up 4 bases and J gave up 3 bases; unmatched junction bases: 8. The length of the CDR3 is 16 residues. The V gene's germline CDR1 is SGHRS and CDR2 YFSETQ. Profiled with immunoSEQ multiplex PCR; TCRdb holds only in-frame clones, not every one. This table holds about 180,000 clones, around 80% found once. The sequencing input was peripheral blood. The rearrangement uses TRBV5-1 and TRBJ2-1; the match to TRBD2 covers 9 bases. The sequence came from a man aged 70-80 years with active or convalescent COVID-19. In DNA form, the CDR3 reads TGCGCCAGCAGCATAGCGGGAGATGGGTTCTACAATGAGCAGTTCTTC. Residues: CASSIAGDGFYNEQFF.